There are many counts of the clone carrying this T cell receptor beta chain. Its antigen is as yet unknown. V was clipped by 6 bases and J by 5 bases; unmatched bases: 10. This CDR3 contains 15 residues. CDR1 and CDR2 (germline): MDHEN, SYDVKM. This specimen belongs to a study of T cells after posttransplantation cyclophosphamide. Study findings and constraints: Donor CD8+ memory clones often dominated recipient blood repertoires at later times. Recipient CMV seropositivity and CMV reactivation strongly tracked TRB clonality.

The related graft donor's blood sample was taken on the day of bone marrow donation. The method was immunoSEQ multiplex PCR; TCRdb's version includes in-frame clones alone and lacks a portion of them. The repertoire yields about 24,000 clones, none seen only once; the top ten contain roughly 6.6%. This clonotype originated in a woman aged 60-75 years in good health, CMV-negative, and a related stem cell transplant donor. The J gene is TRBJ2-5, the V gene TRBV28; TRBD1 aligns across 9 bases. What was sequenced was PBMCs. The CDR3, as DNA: TGTGCCAGCAGATTTCCCGGGACAGGGACCGAGACCCAGTACTTC. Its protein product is CASRFPGTGTETQYF.